Below, 7 T cell receptor beta chains from the same sample are listed, as sequenced in a study of CD8 T cells in ankylosing spondylitis. TCRdb reprocessed the 5' RACE reads via MiXCR and lists one record per CDR3 protein. The table shows about 240,000 distinct CDR3 sequences, with about 10% occurring only once. Sequenced: blood, either unsorted or a sorted T cell fraction (not recorded which). The origin of the receptors is a male donor with ankylosing spondylitis or in good health (not recorded which).

This clonotype was counted ten times or more. The chain carries TRBV20-1 and TRBJ1-5, with D uncertain. The V gene lost 6 bases and the J gene lost 2 bases, with 11 bases spanning the gap. The length of the CDR3 is 13 residues. Germline CDR1 DFQATT, CDR2 SNEGSKA (reference sequence). CDR3 DNA: TGCAGTGCCCCCCCTGTGGGCAATCAGCCCCAGCATTTT. Its protein product is CSAPPVGNQPQHF.

The chain combines TRBV15 with TRBJ1-2; tentative D call: TRBD1 (6 bases). The CDR3 runs to 13 residues. Trimming took 4 bases from V and 4 from J, leaving 10 bases between them. CDR1 is LNHNV and CDR2 is YYDKDF in the germline V gene (reference sequence). This chain's CDR3 is CATSMTGSYGYTF. CDR3 nucleotide sequence: TGTGCCACCAGCATGACAGGTTCCTATGGCTACACCTTC.

Many counts were recorded for this clonotype. The chain has TRBV5-1 and TRBJ1-2; D ambiguous. Trimming stripped 6 bases from V and 2 bases from J, with 8 bases between. This CDR3 comprises 12 residues. Germline V lookup: CDR1 SGHRS, CDR2 YFSETQ. This CDR3 is CASMGNNYGYTF. Here the CDR3 DNA reads TGCGCCAGCATGGGAAACAACTATGGCTACACCTTC.

Only a few counts were recorded for this clonotype. The chain carries TRBV6-1 and TRBJ1-4; tentatively, D is TRBD1 (6 bases). The length of the CDR3 is 15 residues. Germline CDR1 reads MNHNS; CDR2 reads SASEGT. V lost 1 base and J lost 3, with 9 bases in between. The DNA of the CDR3 is TGTGCCAGCAGTGAAGTCGGGGGCTCTAATGAAAAACTGTTTTTT. It codes for CASSEVGGSNEKLFF.

This clonotype appeared many times. The V gene is TRBV15, the J gene TRBJ2-5; TRBD1 or TRBD2 may be the D gene (5 bases each). Per the germline V gene, CDR1 is LNHNV and CDR2 is YYDKDF (reference sequence). V dropped 0 bases and J dropped 4 bases, with 12 bases sitting between them. The length of the CDR3 is 15 residues. DNA for the CDR3: TGTGCCACCAGCAGAGATGTTGAGGGGCCAGAGACCCAGTACTTC. Translation: CATSRDVEGPETQYF.

The table lists this clonotype with a few counts. The V call is TRBV11-3, the J call TRBJ2-1, with D perhaps given as TRBD1 or TRBD2 (6 bases each). CDR1 and CDR2 from the germline V gene are SGHNT and YENEEA. The V end was cut by 0 bases, the J end by 7 bases, with 10 bases between. This CDR3 is built from 14 residues. CDR3 nucleotide sequence: TGTGCCAGCAGCTTAGACCAGGGGAGGAATGAGCAGTTCTTC. Residues: CASSLDQGRNEQFF.

The table lists this clonotype with a few counts. The rearrangement links TRBV20-1 to TRBJ1-2; no reliable D call. CDR1 DFQATT and CDR2 SNEGSKA come from the germline V gene (reference sequence). This CDR3 has 14 residues. V lost 4 bases and J 3 bases, leaving 15 bases between the germline ends. The CDR3 DNA is TGCAGTGCTACCGCAGAGGACCTAGACTATGGCTACACCTTC. Translated, it gives CSATAEDLDYGYTF.